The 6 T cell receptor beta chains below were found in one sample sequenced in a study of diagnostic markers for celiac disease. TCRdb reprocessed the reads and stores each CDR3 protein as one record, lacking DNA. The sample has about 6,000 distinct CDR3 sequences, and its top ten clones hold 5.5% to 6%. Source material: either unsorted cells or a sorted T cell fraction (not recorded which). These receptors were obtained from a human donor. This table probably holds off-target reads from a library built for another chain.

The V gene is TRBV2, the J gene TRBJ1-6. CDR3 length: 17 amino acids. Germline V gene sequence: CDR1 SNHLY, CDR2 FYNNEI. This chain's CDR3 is CASTLEIGSGGNSPLHF. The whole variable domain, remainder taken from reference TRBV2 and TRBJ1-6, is EPEVTQTPSHQVTQMGQEVILRCVPISNHLYFYWYRQILGQKVEFLVSFYNNEISEKSEIFDDQFSVERPDGSNFTLKIRSTKLEDSAMYFCASTLEIGSGGNSPLHFGNGTRLTVT.

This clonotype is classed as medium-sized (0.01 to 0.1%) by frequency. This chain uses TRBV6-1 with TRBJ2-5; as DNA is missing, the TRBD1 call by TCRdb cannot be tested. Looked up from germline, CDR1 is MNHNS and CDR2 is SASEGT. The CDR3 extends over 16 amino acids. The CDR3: CASRVSPGQLVETQYF.

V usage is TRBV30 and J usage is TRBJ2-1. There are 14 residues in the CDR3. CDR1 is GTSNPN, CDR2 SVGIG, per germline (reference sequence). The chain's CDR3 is CAWSETSSYNEQFF.

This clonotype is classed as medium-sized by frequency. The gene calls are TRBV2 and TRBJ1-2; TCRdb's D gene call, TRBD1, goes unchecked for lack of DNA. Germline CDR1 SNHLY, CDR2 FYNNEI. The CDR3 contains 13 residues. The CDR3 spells CASNEDRGGGYTF.

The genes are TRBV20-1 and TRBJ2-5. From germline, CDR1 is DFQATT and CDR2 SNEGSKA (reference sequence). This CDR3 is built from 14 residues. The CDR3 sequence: CSARDGQALETQYF.

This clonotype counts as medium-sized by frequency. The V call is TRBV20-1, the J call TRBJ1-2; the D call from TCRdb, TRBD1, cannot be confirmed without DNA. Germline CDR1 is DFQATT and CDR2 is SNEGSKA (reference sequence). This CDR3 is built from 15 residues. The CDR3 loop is CSARNPGQGDYGYTF.